A selection of T cell receptor beta chains follows, all from one sample in a study of vaccination and CD4 T cells after COVID-19. TCRdb passed the PCR reads through MiXCR, listing each CDR3 protein once. This repertoire shows 11,000 to 15,000 distinct CDR3 sequences, roughly two thirds found once; its top ten account for just under 20%. What these receptors recognize is not known. The sequencing sample was made of CD4+ T cells from blood, cultured in vitro. These receptors were obtained from a human donor who had recovered from COVID-19. CDR3s include the opening cysteine and the closing phenylalanine or tryptophan. The order of the fields is V gene, J gene, CDR3 protein.

TRBV7-2	TRBJ1-2	CASSLGGSGAGYTF
TRBV10-2	TRBJ1-5	CASSESMGGQPQHF
TRBV7-2	TRBJ2-7	CASSFTYEQYF
TRBV7-9	TRBJ2-5	CASSGQGARETQYF
TRBV11-3	TRBJ1-2	CASSSPRTYGYTF
TRBV28	TRBJ2-3	CASSRDSPTDTQYF
TRBV12-3/TRBV12-4	TRBJ2-3	CASSLSGISTDTQYF
TRBV20-1	TRBJ1-1	CSASVQGWGGTEAFF
TRBV7-2	TRBJ1-2	CASSLGVWGIGYTF
TRBV27	TRBJ2-5	CASSLNRGRETQYF
TRBV27	TRBJ1-2	CASSSPGVGNYGYTF
TRBV20-1	TRBJ1-5	CSATVGSNQPQHF
TRBV27	TRBJ2-7	CASSLSGGHEQYF
TRBV7-3	TRBJ1-1	CASSFTGLQTEAFF
TRBV20-1	TRBJ1-3	CSAAWGEISSGNTIYF
TRBV6-1	TRBJ2-2	CASAEVTAGDLLHTGELFF
TRBV5-1	TRBJ2-7	CASSPGGAREQYF
TRBV19	TRBJ2-5	CASRATPQETQYF
TRBV6-1	TRBJ2-3	CASRDLARTQYF
TRBV7-9	TRBJ1-5	CASSFSGTGLNQPQHF
TRBV29-1	TRBJ1-1	CSVDEVNTEAFF
TRBV20-1	TRBJ2-1	CSALGPKGNEQFF
TRBV30	TRBJ1-2	CAWRDISYGYTF
TRBV19	TRBJ1-1	CASSNTGGTEAFF
TRBV6-2/TRBV6-3	TRBJ1-5	CASSYSREGPQHF
TRBV6-1	TRBJ1-5	CASSEETGGRQPQHF
TRBV19	TRBJ1-2	CASSMQGNYGYTF
TRBV20-1	TRBJ2-5	CSGSQRGQEGTQYF
TRBV28	.	CASSFSRGPGAQYF
TRBV28	TRBJ2-5	CASSFPRGGFEETQYF
TRBV12-3/TRBV12-4	TRBJ2-2	CASSLLGTGELFF
TRBV19	TRBJ1-5	CASRKDIRQPQHF
TRBV19	TRBJ2-3	CASSTSPWQADTQYF
TRBV20-1	TRBJ2-1	CSARSRGPYNEQFF
TRBV12-3/TRBV12-4	TRBJ1-1	CASRRDERMNTEAFF
TRBV6-1	TRBJ2-4	CASSPRGEDRGKNIQYF
TRBV6-4	TRBJ1-1	CASSPTPNTEAFF
TRBV15	TRBJ2-1	CATSRDQADEQFF
TRBV10-1	TRBJ1-2	CASSESGGSGYTF
TRBV11-1	TRBJ2-1	CASSWSTSEDNEQFF
TRBV12-3/TRBV12-4	TRBJ1-6	CASSQGTGGTNSPLHF
TRBV20-1	TRBJ2-1	CSASQGGGRNEQFF
TRBV6-1	TRBJ2-4	CASSLDGLAKNIQYF
TRBV6-1	TRBJ2-5	CASREARRKTQYF
TRBV6-2/TRBV6-3	TRBJ2-5	CASSTFRGREETQYF
TRBV7-2	TRBJ2-7	CASSPTGGPSYEQYF
TRBV20-1	TRBJ1-2	CSATDRDRGYTF
TRBV20-1	TRBJ1-5	CSARVSNQPQHF
TRBV7-2	TRBJ2-7	CASSYGGSVYEQYF
TRBV6-1	TRBJ1-6	CASSPGQDNSPLHF
TRBV6-1	TRBJ1-1	CASSARPGEITEAFF
TRBV2	TRBJ1-1	CASMLGEATEAFF
TRBV15	TRBJ2-6	CATTPRLAGDGANVLTF
TRBV7-2	TRBJ2-1	CASSPYPRVPSYNEQFF
TRBV6-1	TRBJ2-3	CASSERTDTQYF
TRBV20-1	TRBJ2-5	CSARHRQGGETQYF
TRBV30	TRBJ1-5	CAWSGGARNQPQHF
TRBV19	TRBJ1-1	CASSNPGAKTEAFF
TRBV20-1	TRBJ2-3	CSARTGTSGGGPPLGTDTQYF
TRBV27	TRBJ2-5	CASSFSIEETQYF